This T cell receptor beta chain was captured by sequencing in a study of blood T cell repertoires in COVID-19. On the study more broadly: Sites in the United States, Italy and Spain provided acute and convalescent COVID-19 samples. From T cells, B-cell-depleted T cells, or PBMCs came the material, which was cDNA or gDNA.

The CDR3 runs 14 residues. The J segment lost 3 bases and the V segment lost 2 bases, leaving 0 bases of the junction unmatched. CDR1 is MNHNY, CDR2 SVGAGI, per germline (reference sequence). Authors' methods: Amplification of reference gene primers provided the estimated nucleated cell counts. TCRdb's copy holds only in-frame clones and misses some; the assay was immunoSEQ multiplex PCR. The DNA gave D and trimming, while V, J and clone size come from that table. This sample has about 81,000 clones; 75% to 95% occur once, and the top ten carry 1.9%. The sample consisted of peripheral blood. This chain uses TRBV6-6 with TRBJ2-7, with TRBD1 identical over 11 bases. This TCR was sampled from a woman between 50 and 59 years old in a cohort sampled during active COVID-19. The CDR3 sequence is CASSYGTGGYEQYF. The CDR3 nucleotides read TGTGCCAGCAGTTACGGGACAGGGGGCTACGAGCAGTACTTC.